Here is one T cell receptor (beta chain) with its context. This CDR3 comprises 14 residues. Germline V lookup: CDR1 SGHRS, CDR2 YFSETQ. Trimming left V 2 bases short and J 3 bases short, with 8 bases between. The data were obtained in a study of blood T cell repertoires in COVID-19. Overall study: Donors in the United States, Italy and Spain gave samples during acute or convalescent COVID-19.

Sequenced by immunoSEQ multiplex PCR; TCRdb stores in-frame clones only, minus some. The sample contains about 200,000 clones, approximately 82% of which appear only once. Participants were aged about 18 to 100 years from around 24 US areas. Two negative PCRs, clearance, or symptom resolution were required of recovered Cohort 3 donors. The sequencing input was PBMCs or T cells enriched from blood (not recorded which). The source of this sequence is a middle-aged man who had recovered from COVID-19. The chain combines TRBV5-1 with TRBJ2-2; tentatively, D is TRBD2 (6 bases). In nucleotides, the CDR3 is TGCGCCAGCAGCTTTGCGGGGTACACCGGGGAGCTGTTTTTT. Protein product: CASSFAGYTGELFF.